This TCR beta chain was sequenced for a study of human T cells and chemical hapten exposure. This clonotype appeared a few times. Documented time point: pre-sensitization, week 0. Treatment described: therapeutic diphenylcyclopropenone sensitization with weekly scalp DPC. Those who donated were patients with alopecia, 18 to 70 years of age, and suitable for DPC. In TCRdb, the RACE reads were re-called with MiXCR into one record per CDR3 protein. The sample shows about 250,000 distinct CDR3 sequences, about 7.7% of them seen only once. Germline V gene data show CDR1 as SNHLY and CDR2 as FYNNEI. The CDR3 spans 13 residues. Trimming pared 4 bases from V and 3 bases from J, leaving 9 bases between.

The specimen was whole blood, collected in connection with sensitization to the hapten diphenylcyclopropenone (DPC). This chain uses TRBV2 with TRBJ1-2; weak D call: TRBD1 (5 bases). The sequence derives from a man aged 18-30 years with alopecia areata. Some clones in this sample may be carry-over from other donors' samples. The CDR3 coding sequence is TGTGCCAGCAGTGTAATGACAGACTATGGCTACACCTTC. It codes for CASSVMTDYGYTF. The whole variable domain, remainder taken from reference TRBV2 and TRBJ1-2, is EPEVTQTPSHQVTQMGQEVILRCVPISNHLYFYWYRQILGQKVEFLVSFYNNEISEKSEIFDDQFSVERPDGSNFTLKIRSTKLEDSAMYFCASSVMTDYGYTFGSGTRLTVV.